The entry below gives a single T cell receptor beta chain sequence along with its context. Its target is not known. The junction shows a germline mismatch at one end, possibly a read error. The authors ran a second PCR of roughly 6 to 12 cycles using a sample-barcoded 5' primer and a J-beta primer mix. Each cDNA molecule was tagged by a template-switch adaptor with 12 random nucleotides. TCRdb reprocessed the 5' RACE reads via MiXCR and lists one record per CDR3 protein. The sample lists 1,800,000 or so distinct CDR3 sequences; roughly two fifths were seen once. The CDR3 has 13 amino acids. The record originates from a study of blood T cells in healthy people across ages. Study summary: T cells yielded about one barcoded beta molecule per two cells through template switching.

Study-wide findings and caveats: Age showed a roughly linear inverse relationship with TCR beta diversity per million T cells.

The gene calls are TRBV12-3 or TRBV12-4 and TRBJ2-2, with D maybe TRBD2 (5 bases). The sample taken for sequencing was blood. This TCR derives from a human donor in good health. The CDR3, as DNA: TGTGCCAGCAGCCCCCTGAGGGCCGGGGAGCGGTTTTTT. It yields the protein CASSPLRAGERFF.